A single sample is the source of the 5 T cell receptor beta chains below, sequenced in a study of CD8+CD57+ T cells in acquired aplastic anemia (dated by TCRdb to 2016 to 2019). The instrument was an Illumina HiSeq 2000. TCR beta VDJ combination and CDR3 sequence profiling used genomic DNA as the template. In-frame beta chains were kept once TCRdb had trimmed the public reads at Q25 with fastp and called clones with MiXCR. CDR3 protein duplicates are merged, each entry listing the most common genes and DNA. The sample data list hundreds of thousands of distinct CDR3 sequences, and about two thirds of these were observed just once. The top ten clonotypes cover 3.5% to 4.5% of the sample. The material sequenced was sorted CD4+, CD8+, or CD8+CD57+ T cells (not recorded which) from PBMCs. Receptors originate from a human donor in good health, serving as a control.

This clonotype showed up many times. The chain links TRBV7-9 to TRBJ2-7, with 8 bases fitting TRBD2. The CDR3 runs 15 residues. Germline CDR1 is SEHNR and CDR2 is FQNEAQ (reference sequence). V lost 7 bases, J lost 4 bases, and 12 bases stayed unmatched. CDR3 DNA sequence: TGTGCCAGCAACCCGGCCCGGGGGGGGCATTACGAGCAGTACTTC. It specifies CASNPARGGHYEQYF.

This clonotype was counted a few times. An end of the junction does not agree with germline; a read error may underlie this. The rearrangement joins TRBV10-3 to TRBJ2-2; D is unclear. CDR3 length: 14 residues. The germline CDR1 and CDR2 sequences are ENHRY and SYGVKD. CDR3 nucleotide sequence: TGTGCCAGCAGTGTGGGTATGTCTGCCGGGGAGCTGTTTTTT. Its translation is CASSVGMSAGELFF.

This clonotype was seen at least ten times. The chain joins TRBV2 to TRBJ1-6; D not resolved. CDR1 and CDR2 from the germline V gene are SNHLY and FYNNEI. The CDR3 extends over 13 amino acids. V was cut by 4 bases and J by 8 bases, with 9 bases left in between. Here the CDR3 reads CASSADMDSPLHF. CDR3 DNA: TGTGCCAGCAGTGCCGATATGGATTCACCCCTCCACTTT.

V and J are TRBV12-3 or TRBV12-4 and TRBJ2-5; D is perhaps TRBD1 (6 bases). V lost 2 bases, J lost 3 bases, and 19 bases lay in between. This CDR3 has 17 residues. The CDR3 region has the DNA TGTGCCAGCAGTTTATTTTGGCGGATCTCAGGGGAAGAGACCCAGTACTTC. Residues: CASSLFWRISGEETQYF.

This clonotype was observed many times. The chain has TRBV10-3 and TRBJ2-7; 8 bases fit TRBD1. Trimming took 10 bases from V and 5 from J; bases not matched to a gene: 10. The CDR3 sequence is 13 residues long. Per the germline V gene, CDR1 is ENHRY and CDR2 is SYGVKD. CDR3 region: CANYLTGEDEQYF. CDR3 DNA: TGTGCCAACTACCTGACAGGGGAAGACGAGCAGTACTTC.